The T cell receptor (beta chain) described here comes from a study of CD8 T cells in Susac syndrome. Background on the study: At the time of blood draw, patients with Susac syndrome were therapy-naive, receiving corticosteroids, or receiving intravenous immunoglobulin alone.

Random hexamers were used to reverse transcribe the RNA input (roughly 0.5 to 1 ug). TCRdb ran MiXCR on the immunoSEQ multiplex PCR reads and lists one entry per CDR3 protein. The sample contains roughly 200,000 distinct CDR3 sequences, roughly nine tenths of which appear only once. Patients with Susac syndrome met the recently defined diagnostic criteria for definite or probable disease. Negative isolation yielded the CD8+ and CD4+ T cells, while FACS enriched the TEMRA cells. From germline, CDR1 is WNHNN and CDR2 SYGVQD (reference sequence). The CDR3 length is 15 residues. V was cut by 5 bases and J by 5 bases, with 17 bases left in between.

The V call is TRBV10-1, the J call TRBJ2-3; D tentatively reads TRBD1 or TRBD2 (7 bases each). This TCR came from a human donor with Susac syndrome. Material: CD4+ T cells from PBMCs. The chain's CDR3 is CASSPTSGGVDTQYF. The CDR3 DNA reads as TGCGCCAGCAGTCCAACTTCAGGGGGGGTAGATACGCAGTATTTT.